Below, one T cell receptor (beta chain) is given with its context. The sample is drawn from a study of blood T cell repertoires in COVID-19. Study-wide background: Sources were T cells, B-cell-depleted T cells, or PBMCs; the material itself was cDNA or gDNA.

This CDR3 contains 14 residues. The V gene's germline CDR1 is SEHNR and CDR2 FQNEAQ (reference sequence). Deletions cut 8 bases from V and 3 bases from J, with 13 bases between. Authors' analysis steps: How many nucleated cells were present was estimated from reference gene primer amplification. The method was immunoSEQ multiplex PCR; TCRdb's version includes in-frame clones alone and lacks a portion of them. The D gene and trimming were derived from the DNA, and the V and J assignments and clone size from that table. The table includes tens of thousands of clones, 80% to 85% detected once. Sequenced input: peripheral blood. The source of this sequence is a man in his fifties with acute or convalescent COVID-19. V is TRBV7-9 and J is TRBJ1-4, with a possible D match to TRBD1 (5 bases). The CDR3 sequence is CASSETASNEKLFF. For the CDR3, the DNA is TGTGCCAGCTCGGAGACAGCCTCTAATGAAAAACTGTTTTTT.